The 9 T cell receptor beta chains presented below share a single source sample, sequenced in a study of CD8 T cells in ankylosing spondylitis. A single record per CDR3 protein comes from TCRdb applying MiXCR to the 5' RACE reads. The data hold 700,000 to 850,000 distinct CDR3 sequences, with about an eighth observed a single time. What these receptors recognize is not known. The study's findings and limits: A TCR beta motif of fewer than ten highly homologous variants appeared characteristic of ankylosing spondylitis blood.

Sequences were obtained from blood, either unsorted or a sorted T cell fraction (not recorded which). Receptors were obtained from a male donor with ankylosing spondylitis.

This clonotype was seen only a few times. The chain has TRBV5-5 and TRBJ2-1, with D hard to call. The CDR3 extends over 14 amino acids. In germline, CDR1 is SGHKS, CDR2 YYEKEE (reference sequence). V lost 0 bases and J 10 bases, leaving 14 bases between the germline ends. The DNA for the CDR3 is TGTGCCAGCAGCTTGGCCGGGTCCTACTTGGAGCAGTTCTTC. This translates into CASSLAGSYLEQFF.

This clonotype occurred many times. This sequence joins TRBV6-5 and TRBJ1-6; tentatively, D is TRBD1 (5 bases). The CDR3 is 14 residues long. The germline V gene has CDR1 MNHEY and CDR2 SVGAGI. Trimming took off 4 bases at V and 5 bases at J, with 9 bases between the two ends. This CDR3 reads CASSSPGHNSPLHF. Written as DNA, the CDR3 is TGTGCCAGCAGTTCCCCGGGACATAATTCACCCCTCCACTTT.

This clonotype was seen only a few times. CDR3 sequence (DNA): TGCAGTGCTAGTATTCGGACAGGGGGATCTGTAACTAATGAAAAACTGTTTTTT. Encoded protein: CSASIRTGGSVTNEKLFF. The chain is built from TRBV20-1 and TRBJ1-4; 10 bases fit TRBD1. The CDR3 totals 18 residues. J lost 1 base, V lost 3 bases, and 11 bases had no gene match. Germline CDR1 reads DFQATT; CDR2 reads SNEGSKA (reference sequence).

In this sample, this clonotype turned up many times. V and J are TRBV27 and TRBJ2-4; TRBD2 is a possible D gene (7 bases). CDR3 size: 13 residues. From germline, CDR1 is MNHEY and CDR2 SMNVEV (reference sequence). Trimming removed 0 bases from V and 9 bases from J, with 9 bases in between. The CDR3 loop reads CASSLSGGAIQYF. DNA for the CDR3: TGTGCCAGCAGTTTATCAGGGGGGGCCATTCAGTACTTC.

The CDR3 DNA reads as TGCAGTGCTAGCGGGGACAGTAGGGATAATGAAAAACTGTTTTTT. The encoded protein is CSASGDSRDNEKLFF. The chain combines TRBV20-1 with TRBJ1-4, with 7 bases aligning to TRBD1. The CDR3 spans 15 residues. Germline CDR1 DFQATT, CDR2 SNEGSKA (reference sequence). Trimming cost V 3 bases and J 4 bases; bases outside gene matches: 8.

The rearrangement links TRBV7-2 to TRBJ1-3; tentative D call: TRBD1 (6 bases). Germline CDR1 SGHTA, CDR2 FQGNSA. V lost 1 base and J 4 bases, leaving 11 bases between the germline ends. CDR3 length: 15 amino acids. CDR3 nucleotide sequence: TGTGCCAGCAGCTTAGACAGGGTGCCCGGAAACACCATATATTTT. It encodes CASSLDRVPGNTIYF. The variable domain in full, completed from reference TRBV7-2 and TRBJ1-3, reads GAGVSQSPSNKVTEKGKDVELRCDPISGHTALYWYRQSLGQGLEFLIYFQGNSAPDKSGLPSDRFSAERTGGSVSTLTIQRTQQEDSAVYLCASSLDRVPGNTIYFGEGSWLTVV.

This clonotype was detected ten times or more. Relative to the germline gene, one junction end is altered; a read error may explain this. V gene TRBV5-1 combines with J gene TRBJ2-3; D not certain. This CDR3 contains 12 residues. Germline V gene data show CDR1 as SGHRS and CDR2 as YFSETQ. The CDR3 DNA reads as TGTGCCAGCAGCTTGGATAGGGATACGCAGTATTTT. Protein product: CASSLDRDTQYF.

The chain is built from TRBV7-2 and TRBJ2-5; TRBD1 matches 7 bases. The CDR3 runs to 14 residues. Germline V gene lookup returns CDR1 SGHTA and CDR2 FQGNSA. The junction had 7 bases not matched to a gene; V was cut back by 4 bases and J by 5 bases. The DNA for the CDR3 is TGTGCCAGCAGCTCTTACAGGGGTAGCGAGACCCAGTACTTC. This gives the protein CASSSYRGSETQYF.

This clonotype was seen ten or more times. V usage is TRBV20-1 and J usage is TRBJ1-6; D perhaps matches TRBD1 (6 bases). Trimming took 6 bases from V and 10 from J, leaving 16 bases between them. CDR1 and CDR2 (germline): DFQATT, SNEGSKA (reference sequence). The CDR3 runs 13 residues. In DNA form, the CDR3 reads TGCAGTGCAAAACAGGGCCGGGACTCACCCCTCCACTTT. Translated: CSAKQGRDSPLHF.